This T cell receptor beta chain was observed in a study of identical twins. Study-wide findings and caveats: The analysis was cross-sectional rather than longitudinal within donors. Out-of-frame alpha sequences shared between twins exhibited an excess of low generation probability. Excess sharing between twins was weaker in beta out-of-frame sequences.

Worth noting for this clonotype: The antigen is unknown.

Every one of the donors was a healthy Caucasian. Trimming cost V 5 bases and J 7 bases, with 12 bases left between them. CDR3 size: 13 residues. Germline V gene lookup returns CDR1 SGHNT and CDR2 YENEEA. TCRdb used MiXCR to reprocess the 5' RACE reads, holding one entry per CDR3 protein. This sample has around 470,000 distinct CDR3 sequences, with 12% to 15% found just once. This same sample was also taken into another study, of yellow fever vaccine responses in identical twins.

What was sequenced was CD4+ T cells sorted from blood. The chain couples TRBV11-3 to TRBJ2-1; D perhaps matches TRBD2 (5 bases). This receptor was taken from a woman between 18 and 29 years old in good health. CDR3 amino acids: CASSPRSGNEQFF. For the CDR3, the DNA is TGTGCCAGCAGCCCTCGAAGCGGTAATGAGCAGTTCTTC.